This TCR beta chain is from a study of OX40 agonist ivuxolimab in advanced cancers. About the study as a whole: Ivuxolimab was an agonistic, fully human IgG2 monoclonal antibody directed against OX40 (CD134), a costimulatory receptor. In the dose-escalation cohort, more than 80% of patients were male, and the mean age was 60 years with a range of about 20 to 80. Of the approximately 53 patients in dose escalation, around 20 had hepatocellular carcinoma, some 15 had melanoma, 9 had renal cell carcinoma and 9 had head and neck cancer. Intravenous ivuxolimab was administered to patients every 2 weeks at six dose levels: 0.01, 0.1, 0.3, 1.5, 3 and 10 mg/kg. The paper describes the monotherapy dose-escalation part (N of about 52 patients) of the phase I trial of ivuxolimab. Partial responses were achieved by three dose-escalation patients, of whom one had hepatocellular carcinoma and two had cutaneous melanoma. Patients were allowed to have had prior anti-PD-1, anti-PD-L1 or anti-CTLA-4 therapy, and approximately 41% of the dose-escalation patients had previously received checkpoint inhibitors. Peripheral TCRbeta sequencing was intended to test whether TCR sequence diversity was altered and clonal T-cell expansion was caused by ivuxolimab.

The trial excluded patients who had a history of autoimmune disease or were on systemic immunosuppression. Peripheral blood for TCR sequencing was drawn from every dose cohort at baseline, at cycle 4 day 1 and at cycle 7 day 1. Samples were obtained from an open-label, multicenter, first-in-human phase I dose-escalation trial of ivuxolimab. Adults with locally advanced or metastatic melanoma, renal cell, hepatocellular, or head and neck squamous cell carcinoma were enrolled in the trial. Before TCR sequencing, CD4+ and CD8+ T cells were separately sorted from peripheral blood. As to this clone: There is no known antigen for this receptor. No base quality information exists; no much larger clone differs at one position.

Here is what the overall study found, with its caveats: In the 0.1-3.0 mg/kg groups, partial responders were among the patients with the lowest normalized peripheral clonal expansion, particularly in CD8+ T cells. The antigen specificity of the peripheral T cells that underwent clonal expansion was not determined. Low levels of normalized T-cell clonal expansion were also seen in some patients who did not respond. At doses of 0.1 to 3.0 mg/kg, clonal expansion of both CD4+ and CD8+ T cells in blood was seen between baseline and week 6. After ivuxolimab, CD8+ T cells had more expanded clones than CD4+ T cells on average.

To sequence the TCRbeta CDR3 region, genomic DNA was isolated from the sorted cells. The immunoSEQ Assay was used for sequencing of TCRbeta CDR3 regions. Entries here come from immuneACCESS through TCRdb and include only in-frame sequences with V and J called. Some clones fail to appear in such tables; in the studies checked, an unresolved V gene covers under half of the shortfall, and the cause of the remainder is unknown. The sample table contains under 45,000 clones; only one count was recorded for around three quarters of them. Roughly 18% of the sample goes to the ten largest clones. CDR1 MNHEY and CDR2 SMNVEV are derived from the germline V gene (reference sequence). Taken from cysteine to phenylalanine, the CDR3 has 14 residues. Just CDR3 DNA is preserved here, 42 bases in frame from base 1. V and J lose 7 bases and 1 base, and a span of 11 bases separates them.

This chain joins TRBV27 to TRBJ2-4; TRBD2 could be the D gene, as 5 bases match. The clonotype originates from an adult with an advanced solid tumor such as melanoma, head and neck, liver or kidney cancer. The sample in question was CD4+ or CD8+ T cells sorted from blood, obtained in a trial of the OX40 agonist ivuxolimab. The CDR3 region: CASKLGGAKNIQYF. The DNA sequence is TGTGCCAGCAAACTGGGCGGGGCCAAAAACATTCAGTACTTC.